This TCR beta chain appears in the sequencing data of a study of vaccination and CD4 T cells after COVID-19 (dated 2022 in TCRdb). Context from the whole study: Six males and four females were included in the convalescent cohort, with two Hispanic individuals, seven Caucasians, two Asians and one multiracial person represented. Overlapping spike peptide pools from SARS-CoV-2 and from the common cold coronaviruses HCoV-NL63, HCoV-OC43 and HCoV-229E were used as culture stimuli. Participants got two doses of the Pfizer-BioNTech BNT162b2 vaccine (n=8) or two doses of the Moderna mRNA-1273 vaccine (n=2). In around nine COVID-19 convalescent patients and a handful of infection-naive healthy vaccine recipients, the spike-specific CD4+ TCR repertoire before mRNA vaccination was compared with the repertoire after mRNA vaccination. Post-COVID blood samples from convalescent patients were collected a median of about 100 days after diagnosis, with a range of roughly 30 to 170 days. As controls, cultures received a CEFX viral epitope pool (the positive control), an HIV-1 Nef peptide pool (the negative control), or no peptide at all. Post-vaccine blood samples were collected a median of about 66 days after the second vaccine dose, ranging from roughly 13 to 250 days. What the work shows at the level of the full study, not this receptor alone: Only a relatively small number of convalescent patients were included in the study, and early timepoints following natural infection were not analyzed. The median count of SARS-CoV-2-reactive clonotypes went up from approximately 22 after infection to more than 30 after vaccination, although the change was not significant. In convalescent patients, a median around 90% of post-vaccine SARS-CoV-2-reactive clones were detected only after vaccination, suggesting vaccine-specific priming. Nearly all vaccine-specific clones in convalescent patients (304 of 307) were mono-reactive for SARS-CoV-2 spike rather than cross-reactive with common cold coronaviruses.

Turning to this clonotype: Its antigen remains undetermined. Per-base quality was not reported, and no clone a single base away is much larger than it.

V and J lose 0 bases and 4 bases, and a span of 19 bases separates them. From cysteine to phenylalanine, the CDR3 is 16 amino acids long. Only the CDR3 part of the read is kept: 48 bases, read in frame from the first base. From the germline V gene (reference sequence), CDR1 is DFQATT and CDR2 is SNEGSKA. What the treatment or condition label conveys for this sample: roughly ten-day PBMC culture with coronavirus spike peptide pools or control peptides (ViraFEST assay). The ViraFEST assay was used in the study, in which antigen-specific T cells were expanded with peptide pools and expanded clonotypes were subsequently identified by TCR sequencing. Healthy vaccine recipients had no prior SARS-CoV-2 infection, confirmed by negative nucleocapsid antibody tests before and after vaccination. PBMCs were cultured at fewer than 2.5 million per well in IMDM supplemented with approximately 5% human AB serum and 9.5 to 10 IU/ml IL-2, with 9.5 to 10 ug/ml peptide pools added. Half of the culture medium was replaced with fresh IL-2-containing medium on days 3 and 7. CD4+ T cells were isolated after approximately ten days of culture through negative selection using the EasySep CD4+ T cell isolation kit. Ficoll-Paque Plus gradient centrifugation was used to isolate PBMCs from whole blood, and the isolated PBMCs were then either used fresh or cryopreserved at -140C. In general, triplicate wells were set up for every culture condition.

Library method: PCR. DNA from cultured CD4+ T cells was subjected to TCR sequencing with the Oncomine TCR Beta short-read assay at the Johns Hopkins FTIC core. The QIAamp micro DNA kit was used to extract genomic DNA from the cultured CD4+ T cells. The Oncomine TCR Beta libraries from cultured CD4+ T cells were pooled using unique dual indexes and then sequenced on an Illumina iSeq 100. The study's processing was this. Non-productive sequences were removed, and CDR3s that did not start with C, did not end with F or W, or were shorter than 7 amino acids were discarded. The MANAFEST web application was used to identify antigen-specific clonotypes by comparing peptide-stimulated wells against reference wells and other culture wells. Positive clones required FDR below 0.05, an odds ratio above 5, and productive frequency above 0.1% in at least two of three replicate wells. Cross-reactive clonotypes were defined as significantly expanded in both SARS-CoV-2 spike wells and at least one common cold coronavirus spike condition. CDR3 homology was assessed with Levenshtein distances (stringdist) and unrooted phylogenetic trees (ape) in R version 3.6.1. Using fastp trimming at Q25 and MiXCR clonotype assembly, TCRdb reanalyzed the public sequencing data and kept in-frame beta chains. Identical CDR3 protein sequences are pooled into one entry, listed with their most common genes and DNA. Here the V and J calls rest on TCRdb's processing, not on the authors' analysis. The sample table lists some 9,600 distinct CDR3 sequences, approximately 25% of them with a count of one. 25% to 30% of the sample rests with the top ten.

The sequence joins TRBV20-1 to TRBJ2-7; possibly the D gene is TRBD2, per 6 matching bases. The sequence came from a human donor who received a COVID-19 vaccine. Here the sequenced sample was CD4+ T cells from blood, cultured in vitro, taken before SARS-CoV-2 vaccination. Read as DNA, the sequence is TGCAGTGCTAGAGATCGCGCAGGGCCCGGGGGATACGAGCAGTACTTC. It encodes CSARDRAGPGGYEQYF.